This TCR beta chain was recovered during a study of cytomegalovirus exposure and HLA in healthy donors. Study results and caveats: According to a later analysis, donors in an Asian-associated ancestry cluster reportedly had fewer N-insertions than the roughly 640-donor mean. The CMV antigen specificity of a few CMV-associated chains was confirmed through in vitro analysis.

Researchers ran the PCR with 60 Vbeta and 13 Jbeta primers. Authors' analysis steps: Approximately 9.9 million shared chains were among the roughly 80 million unique TCR beta chains that a later analysis counted. Repertoires were generated with immunoSEQ multiplex PCR, while TCRdb's copy carries only in-frame clones and drops some. That table is the source of V, J and clone size, and D and trimming were worked out from the DNA. This sample has some 160,000 clones, with about 78% found just once. Per germline, CDR1 MDHEN and CDR2 SYDVKM. The CDR3 totals 15 residues. The V and J ends lost 7 bases and 4 bases, in that order; junction bases with no gene match: 8. With respect to this clone: Its specificity is unknown.

The chain links TRBV28 to TRBJ2-5; the match to TRBD1 covers 11 bases. The material sequenced was PBMCs. The clonotype was recovered from a male donor in good health and CMV-seronegative. DNA for the CDR3: TGTGCCAGCAAGGACTGGACAGGGGGCCGAGAGACCCAGTACTTC. Its protein is CASKDWTGGRETQYF.